The 14 T cell receptor beta chains presented below share a single source sample, sequenced in a study of identical twins listed by TCRdb under 2016. Library preparation used 5' RACE. The sequencer listed for this sample is Illumina HiSeq 2000. The public reads were quality trimmed at Q25 with fastp and then assembled into clones with MiXCR by TCRdb, keeping productive beta chains. Each CDR3 protein gets just one entry, which takes the most common genes and DNA from the rows behind it. This sample comprises under 900,000 distinct CDR3 sequences, roughly 20% of them detected only once. The ten largest clones represent around 14% of the sample. The same sample was also used in a study of T cells expressing NK-cell markers.

Sequenced input: PBMCs. These receptors were collected from a woman aged 18-29 years in good health.

The sample holds a few counts of this clonotype. V usage is TRBV12-3 or TRBV12-4 and J usage is TRBJ2-3; D ambiguous. The CDR3 totals 11 residues. Trimming took 8 bases from V and 2 from J, leaving 5 bases between them. CDR3 DNA sequence: TGTGCCAGCCTCTCCACAGATACGCAGTATTTT. Translated: CASLSTDTQYF.

This clonotype was observed a few times. V usage is TRBV5-1 and J usage is TRBJ1-2; D perhaps matches TRBD1 (5 bases). Germline CDR1 and CDR2: SGHRS and YFSETQ. The CDR3 spans 13 residues. V was pared by 3 bases and J by 8 bases, with 14 bases between. The CDR3 protein is CASSSSSEGGYTF. CDR3 bases: TGCGCCAGCAGCTCAAGTTCCGAGGGGGGCTACACCTTC.

This clonotype showed up just a few times. The chain carries TRBV12-3 or TRBV12-4 and TRBJ1-2, with a tentative D call TRBD1 (5 bases). Trimming took 5 bases from V and 4 from J, leaving 11 bases between them. The CDR3 is 13 amino acids. CDR3 DNA sequence: TGTGCCAGCAGTATTCAGGGTTCCTATGGCTACACCTTC. This sequence encodes CASSIQGSYGYTF.

This clonotype appeared many times. V and J are TRBV12-5 and TRBJ2-1; D unresolved. Trimming cost V 6 bases and J 10 bases, with 10 bases left between them. Germline CDR1 reads LGHNT; CDR2 reads FRNRAP. The CDR3 has 11 residues. The chain's CDR3 is CASGPEVEQFF. The CDR3 nucleotides are TGTGCTAGTGGCCCCGAGGTAGAGCAGTTCTTC.

V usage is TRBV2 and J usage is TRBJ1-4; 10 bases match TRBD1. The CDR3 contains 14 residues. With V trimmed by 6 bases and J by 6 bases, 4 bases remained unmatched. CDR1 and CDR2 (germline): SNHLY, FYNNEI. The CDR3 DNA is TGTGCCAGCAGAACCGGGACAGGGGATGAAAAACTGTTTTTT. It is translated as CASRTGTGDEKLFF.

This clonotype showed up just a few times. This rearrangement joins TRBV4-3 to TRBJ2-6, with TRBD2 matching over 10 bases. CDR1 is LGHNA, CDR2 YSLEER, per germline. Trimming at V came to 1 base and at J to 0 bases, leaving 9 bases not matched to a gene. This CDR3 has 20 residues. The CDR3 DNA is TGCGCCAGCAGCCAAGGTCTCAGCGGGAGGGTACCCTCTGGGGCCAACGTCCTGACTTTC. It encodes CASSQGLSGRVPSGANVLTF.

V and J are TRBV6-5 and TRBJ1-1, with D hard to call. CDR3 length: 14 residues. Germline values: CDR1 MNHEY, CDR2 SVGAGI. Trimming took off 0 bases at V and 1 base at J, with 6 bases between the two ends. CDR3 region: CASSYSKGNTEAFF. The CDR3 DNA sequence: TGTGCCAGCAGTTACTCGAAAGGGAACACTGAAGCTTTCTTT.

This clonotype appeared a few times. V and J are TRBV20-1 and TRBJ2-3, with 8 bases aligning to TRBD1. The CDR3 totals 14 residues. CDR1 is DFQATT, CDR2 SNEGSKA, per germline (reference sequence). J lost 7 bases, V lost 1 base, and 7 bases had no gene match. CDR3 coding DNA: TGCAGTGCTAGAGGGAACAGGGGGAGGAATACGCAGTATTTT. Protein: CSARGNRGRNTQYF.

The gene calls are TRBV4-2 and TRBJ2-3; D not resolved. The germline V and J ends were trimmed by 1 base and 5 bases, with 4 bases remaining between them. Germline V gives CDR1 LGHNA, CDR2 YNFKEQ. This CDR3 region has 12 residues. The CDR3 sequence is CASSQVRDTQYF. The CDR3 nucleotides are TGTGCCAGCAGCCAAGTAAGAGATACGCAGTATTTT.

V and J are TRBV29-1 and TRBJ2-3; the match to TRBD2 covers 14 bases. Germline trimming cut 6 bases from V and 8 bases from J; bases unmatched to any gene: 16. The CDR3 has 17 residues. Germline values: CDR1 SQVTM, CDR2 ANQGSEA. DNA for the CDR3: TGCAGCGTCGCAGAGAGAACGGGGACTAGCGGGAGAGCTACGCAGTATTTT. This gives the protein CSVAERTGTSGRATQYF.

This chain links TRBV7-9 with TRBJ2-3, with 7 bases that match TRBD2. This CDR3 is built from 16 residues. Per germline, CDR1 SEHNR and CDR2 FQNEAQ (reference sequence). The J segment lost 0 bases and the V segment lost 2 bases, leaving 5 bases of the junction unmatched. The CDR3 protein is CASSLPSSGSTDTQYF. For the CDR3, the DNA is TGTGCCAGCAGCTTACCCTCTAGCGGCAGCACAGATACGCAGTATTTT.

This clonotype appeared a few times. V gene TRBV7-2 combines with J gene TRBJ2-5; TRBD1 matches 7 bases. J lost 5 bases, V lost 5 bases, and 5 bases had no gene match. This CDR3 comprises 13 residues. The germline CDR1 and CDR2 sequences are SGHTA and FQGNSA. CDR3 loop: CASSVFRGETQYF. The CDR3 DNA sequence: TGTGCCAGCAGCGTTTTCAGGGGGGAGACCCAGTACTTC.

V gene TRBV29-1 combines with J gene TRBJ2-3, with unresolved D. V dropped 7 bases and J dropped 4 bases, with 24 bases sitting between them. Germline V gives CDR1 SQVTM, CDR2 ANQGSEA. The CDR3 runs to 16 residues. CDR3 coding DNA: TGCAGCGCCCGAAATTCCCGTTTGGGGATGGCAGATACGCAGTATTTT. It yields the protein CSARNSRLGMADTQYF.

This sequence joins TRBV20-1 and TRBJ2-1, with D hard to call. Trimming pared 4 bases from V and 4 bases from J, leaving 14 bases between. CDR1 DFQATT and CDR2 SNEGSKA come from the germline V gene (reference sequence). The CDR3 contains 14 residues. The CDR3 region is CSANRPQNYNEQFF. The CDR3 nucleotides are TGCAGTGCTAATCGGCCACAAAATTACAATGAGCAGTTCTTC.